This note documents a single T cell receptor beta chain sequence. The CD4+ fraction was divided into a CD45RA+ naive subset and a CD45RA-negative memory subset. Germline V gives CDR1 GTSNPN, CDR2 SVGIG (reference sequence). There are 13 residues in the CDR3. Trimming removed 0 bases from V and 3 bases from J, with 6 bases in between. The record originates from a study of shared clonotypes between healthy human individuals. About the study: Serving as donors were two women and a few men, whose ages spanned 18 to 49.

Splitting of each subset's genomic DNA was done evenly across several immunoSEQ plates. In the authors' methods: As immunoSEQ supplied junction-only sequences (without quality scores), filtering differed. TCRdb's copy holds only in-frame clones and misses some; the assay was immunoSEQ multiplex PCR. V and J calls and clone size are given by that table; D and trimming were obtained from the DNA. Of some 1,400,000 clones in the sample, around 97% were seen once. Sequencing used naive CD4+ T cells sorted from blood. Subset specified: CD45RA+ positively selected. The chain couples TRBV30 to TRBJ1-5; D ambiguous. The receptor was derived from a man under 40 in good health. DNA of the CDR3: TGTGCCTGGAGTGTGGCCCTCAATCAGCCCCAGCATTTT. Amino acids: CAWSVALNQPQHF.